The sequence of this T cell receptor (beta chain) was determined in a study of blood T cell repertoires in COVID-19. Study as a whole: In each case, the material was cDNA or gDNA derived from T cells, B-cell-depleted T cells, or PBMCs.

The repertoire was sequenced with immunoSEQ multiplex PCR; TCRdb's copy has only in-frame clones and lacks some. This table has 200,000 to 250,000 clones, more than 85% appearing once. The TCR was taken from a man in his forties or fifties with active or convalescent COVID-19. The sequencing input was peripheral blood.

The CDR3 coding sequence is TGTGCCAGCAGTGGCGGCCTTCTCGAGCACTATGGCTACACCTTC. It is translated as CASSGGLLEHYGYTF. V gene TRBV6-1 combines with J gene TRBJ1-2; no clear D gene. This CDR3 spans 15 amino acids. Germline CDR1 MNHNS, CDR2 SASEGT. V was trimmed by 4 bases and J by 3 bases, leaving 15 bases between them.